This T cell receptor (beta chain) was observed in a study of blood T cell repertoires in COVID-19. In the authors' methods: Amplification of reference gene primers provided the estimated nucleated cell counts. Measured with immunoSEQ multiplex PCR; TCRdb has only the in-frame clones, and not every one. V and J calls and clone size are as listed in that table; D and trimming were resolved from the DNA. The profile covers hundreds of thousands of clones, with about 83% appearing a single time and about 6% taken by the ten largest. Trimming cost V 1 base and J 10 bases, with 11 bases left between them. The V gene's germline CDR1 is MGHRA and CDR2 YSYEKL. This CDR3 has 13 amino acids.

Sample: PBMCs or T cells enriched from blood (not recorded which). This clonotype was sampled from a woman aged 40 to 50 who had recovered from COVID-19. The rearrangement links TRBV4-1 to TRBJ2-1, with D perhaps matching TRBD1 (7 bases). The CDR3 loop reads CASSQAQGGEQFF. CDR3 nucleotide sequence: TGCGCCAGCAGCCAAGCCCAGGGGGGCGAGCAGTTCTTC.